The rows below give T cell receptor beta chains drawn from one sample of a study of control samples from healthy donors and cancer patients. The repertoire was sequenced with immunoSEQ multiplex PCR; TCRdb's copy has only in-frame clones and lacks some. Among about 140,000 clones listed, 94% were seen once. Sequenced input: blood. The receptor source for this set is a man aged 35-49 years in good health. The CDR3 runs from the conserved cysteine through the conserved F or W. A D gene is named only where the DNA matches it firmly. A clone size is listed for some rows: how often the clone was seen (once, few, many), or a class if it is expanded.

clone_size,cdr3_length,j_call,v_call,d_call,cdr3_aa,cdr3_nt
.,15,TRBJ2-6,TRBV5-6,.,CASSLAESGANVLTF,TGTGCCAGCAGCTTGGCCGAGTCTGGGGCCAACGTCCTGACTTTC
.,15,TRBJ1-6,TRBV5-4,.,CASSVPGRSNSPLHF,TGTGCCAGCAGCGTACCGGGCCGATCTAATTCACCCCTCCACTTT
.,14,TRBJ2-2,TRBV27,.,CASSSGGWAGELFF,TGTGCCAGCAGTTCCGGGGGATGGGCCGGGGAGCTGTTTTTT
.,18,TRBJ2-5,TRBV28,TRBD2,CASSLSFLGLAGESDQYF,TGTGCCAGCAGTTTATCCTTCCTGGGACTAGCGGGAGAGAGTGACCAGTACTTC
.,15,TRBJ1-2,TRBV5-4,.,CASSLSWTSNYGYTF,TGTGCCAGCAGCTTGTCTTGGACGAGCAACTATGGCTACACCTTC
.,12,TRBJ1-6,TRBV28,TRBD1,CASSDYRGPLHF,TGTGCCAGCAGTGACTACAGGGGGCCCCTCCACTTT
.,14,TRBJ1-5,TRBV19,.,CASSMGLGNQPQHF,TGTGCCAGTAGTATGGGACTCGGCAATCAGCCCCAGCATTTT
few,13,TRBJ1-2,TRBV29-1,.,CSVPTRANYGYTF,TGCAGCGTACCGACGAGGGCTAACTATGGCTACACCTTC
.,14,TRBJ2-7,TRBV5-1,.,CASSLGWASYEQYF,TGCGCCAGCAGCTTGGGGTGGGCCTCCTACGAGCAGTACTTC
.,14,TRBJ1-1,TRBV15,TRBD1,CATSRRTGGTEAFF,TGTGCCACCAGCAGGAGGACAGGGGGCACTGAAGCTTTCTTT
.,14,TRBJ1-4,TRBV18,.,CASSPGGGSEKLFF,TGTGCCAGCTCACCCGGGGGGGGGAGTGAAAAACTGTTTTTT
.,13,TRBJ1-5,TRBV18,.,CASSPDRNQPQHF,TGTGCCAGCTCACCCGACAGGAATCAGCCCCAGCATTTT
.,13,TRBJ1-5,TRBV4-1,.,CASSLPGNQPQHF,TGCGCCAGCAGCCTCCCGGGCAATCAGCCCCAGCATTTT
.,10,TRBJ1-1,TRBV12-3/TRBV12-4,TRBD1,CAGAGGSPVF,TGTGCCGGGGCAGGGGGGTCGCCCGTCTTT
.,11,TRBJ2-7,TRBV20-1,.,CSASNGNEQYF,TGCAGTGCTAGTAACGGAAACGAGCAGTACTTC
few,22,TRBJ1-3,TRBV6-4,.,CASSDSVYYEGPLSLSGNTIYF,TGTGCCAGCAGTGACTCGGTGTACTACGAGGGGCCGCTTAGTCTCTCTGGAAACACCATATATTTT
.,15,TRBJ2-5,TRBV6-2/TRBV6-3,.,CASSWLGDRQETQYF,TGTGCCAGCAGTTGGTTAGGGGACCGCCAAGAGACCCAGTACTTC
.,14,TRBJ2-7,TRBV2,.,CASQGTEKPYEQYF,TGTGCCAGCCAAGGGACGGAGAAACCCTACGAGCAGTACTTC
.,12,TRBJ2-5,TRBV6-5,.,CATAGGKETQYF,TGTGCCACGGCTGGGGGTAAAGAGACCCAGTACTTC
.,14,TRBJ1-3,TRBV7-9,.,CASSLLGAGNTIYF,TGTGCCAGCAGCTTACTGGGTGCTGGAAACACCATATATTTT
.,14,TRBJ1-1,TRBV5-6,.,CASTRGGDNTEAFF,TGTGCCAGCACCCGAGGGGGAGACAACACTGAAGCTTTCTTT
.,18,TRBJ1-5,TRBV28,.,CASTEVGLGWERNQPQHF,TGTGCCAGCACCGAGGTGGGCCTAGGGTGGGAGCGCAATCAGCCCCAGCATTTT
.,14,TRBJ1-1,TRBV11-2,.,CASSSTGTPNEAFF,TGTGCCAGCAGCTCCACCGGGACACCTAATGAAGCTTTCTTT